Below are 32 T cell receptor beta chains sequenced from a single sample in a study of T cells after yellow fever vaccination. TCRdb independently ran MiXCR on the 5' RACE reads; one entry per CDR3 protein. The sample has a few hundred thousand distinct CDR3 sequences; 10% to 15% are singletons. Material: CD4+ T cells sorted from PBMCs, obtained 45 days after the yellow fever booster vaccination. The source is a man aged 25 to 40 who received the YFV17D yellow fever vaccine.

This chain joins TRBV5-6 and TRBJ2-1; 8 nucleotides align to TRBD1. The V and J ends lost 4 bases and 7 bases, in that order; junction bases with no gene match: 4. The CDR3 consists of 13 residues. Germline CDR1 is SGHDT and CDR2 is YYEEEE. The CDR3 nucleotides are TGTGCCAGCAGCCGGACAGGGCCGAATGAGCAGTTCTTC. This encodes CASSRTGPNEQFF. The whole variable domain, remainder taken from reference TRBV5-6 and TRBJ2-1, is DAGVTQSPTHLIKTRGQQVTLRCSPKSGHDTVSWYQQALGQGPQFIFQYYEEEERQRGNFPDRFSGHQFPNYSSELNVNALLLGDSALYLCASSRTGPNEQFFGPGTRLTVL.

This clonotype was seen a handful of times. The gene calls are TRBV20-1 and TRBJ2-5; 8 nucleotides match TRBD2. Germline V gives CDR1 DFQATT, CDR2 SNEGSKA (reference sequence). The CDR3 extends over 14 amino acids. The CDR3 coding sequence is TGCTCCTTAGTAGGCCTAGCGGGCAAAGAGACCCAGTACTTC. The encoded protein is CSLVGLAGKETQYF.

The chain combines TRBV5-8 with TRBJ1-5; TRBD1 might be the D (6 bases). V lost 2 bases, J lost 6 bases, and 15 bases lay in between. CDR3 size: 15 residues. Germline V gene sequence: CDR1 SGHTS, CDR2 YDEGEE. The CDR3, as DNA: TGTGCCAGCAGCTTAAGGGGGGCAGTCGGTCAGCCCCAGCATTTT. It encodes CASSLRGAVGQPQHF.

The V call is TRBV27, the J call TRBJ1-1; D call uncertain. Germline assignment: CDR1 MNHEY and CDR2 SMNVEV (reference sequence). Trimming stripped 3 bases from V and 4 bases from J, with 12 bases between. There are 14 residues in the CDR3. CDR3 bases: TGTGCCAGCAGTTTCTCAGCCCCGAGCACTGAAGCTTTCTTT. It translates to CASSFSAPSTEAFF.

This clonotype has only a few counts. The chain carries TRBV7-2 and TRBJ2-5; a weak D match, TRBD1 (6 bases). V lost 2 bases and J 4 bases, leaving 11 bases between the germline ends. The CDR3 totals 14 residues. CDR1 and CDR2 from the germline V gene are SGHTA and FQGNSA. Here the CDR3 reads CASSLFRRGETQYF. CDR3 DNA sequence: TGTGCCAGCAGCTTATTCCGCAGGGGAGAGACCCAGTACTTC.

This chain joins TRBV12-3 or TRBV12-4 and TRBJ2-2; the D gene could be TRBD1 or TRBD2 (5 bases each). This CDR3 has 14 amino acids. Trimming removed 3 bases from V and 3 bases from J, with 8 bases in between. The CDR3 here is CASSFLGHTGELFF. Here the CDR3 DNA reads TGTGCCAGCAGTTTTTTGGGACACACCGGGGAGCTGTTTTTT.

The chain couples TRBV20-1 to TRBJ1-2; no clear D gene. V was trimmed by 5 bases and J by 4 bases, leaving 8 bases between them. CDR3 length: 11 residues. CDR1 and CDR2 from the germline V gene are DFQATT and SNEGSKA (reference sequence). DNA for the CDR3: TGCAGTGCTGCCTCGGTCTATGGCTACACCTTC. Protein: CSAASVYGYTF.

Comments on this clonotype: Lacking the conserved final phenylalanine or tryptophan, this CDR3 likely reflects a read error. The V gene is TRBV28, the J gene TRBJ2-7; D may be TRBD1 (5 bases). This CDR3 spans 16 amino acids. The germline CDR1 and CDR2 sequences are MDHEN and SYDVKM. V was cut by 4 bases and J by 1 base, with 17 bases left in between. CDR3 region: CASSSSTGIRSYEQYL. The CDR3 region has the DNA TGTGCCAGCAGTTCCTCTACAGGAATTAGGTCCTACGAGCAGTACTTA.

The CDR3 protein is CASSQDLNTNWGQFF. DNA of the CDR3: TGCGCCAGCAGCCAAGATCTTAATACCAATTGGGGGCAGTTCTTC. The chain joins TRBV4-3 to TRBJ2-1; D uncertain. The ends were cut back, 0 bases at V and 12 bases at J, with 18 bases in the middle. The germline CDR1 and CDR2 sequences are LGHNA and YSLEER. There are 15 residues in the CDR3.

This clonotype appeared many times. The chain carries TRBV20-1 and TRBJ2-5, with 8 bases aligning to TRBD2. The CDR3 runs to 15 residues. Germline CDR1 reads DFQATT; CDR2 reads SNEGSKA (reference sequence). CDR3 coding DNA: TGCAGGCCCTCCCCGGGAGGGAGGACGCAAGAGACCCAGTACTTC. Translating it yields CRPSPGGRTQETQYF.

This clonotype was observed a handful of times. This chain's CDR3 is CASRARPGTSGRSTDTQYF. The CDR3 DNA reads as TGTGCCAGCAGGGCAAGACCCGGGACTAGCGGAAGGAGCACAGATACGCAGTATTTT. The chain recombines TRBV11-2 with TRBJ2-3; 11 nucleotides agree with TRBD2. The trim removed 6 bases at V and 0 bases at J, leaving 14 bases unmatched. The CDR3 totals 19 residues. Germline CDR1 SGHAT, CDR2 FQNNGV.

This clonotype occurred a few times. The chain is built from TRBV6-5 and TRBJ1-5; D is unclear. Trimming stripped 5 bases from V and 1 base from J, with 15 bases between. This CDR3 has 16 amino acids. Germline-derived CDR1 and CDR2 are MNHEY and SVGAGI. CDR3: CASSTTGQASNQPQHF. The CDR3 nucleotides are TGTGCCAGCAGTACTACCGGCCAGGCCAGCAATCAGCCCCAGCATTTT.

Many counts were recorded for this clonotype. The chain has TRBV25-1 and TRBJ1-2, with D possibly matching TRBD1 (6 bases). Germline V gene lookup returns CDR1 MGHDK and CDR2 SYGVNS. The CDR3 extends over 12 amino acids. Between the trimmed V and J ends, which lost 7 bases and 8 bases, there was a span of 14 bases. CDR3 DNA: TGTGCCAGCAAGTGGCAGGGGAGCGGCTACACCTTC. This gives the protein CASKWQGSGYTF.

The chain employs TRBV5-1 and TRBJ2-5; possibly TRBD1 for D (6 bases). CDR1 is SGHRS, CDR2 YFSETQ, per germline. Between the trimmed V and J ends, which lost 2 bases and 5 bases, there was a span of 13 bases. The length of the CDR3 is 14 residues. The CDR3 coding sequence is TGCGCCAGCAGCTTACAGGGTCGTGGGGAGACCCAGTACTTC. This translates into CASSLQGRGETQYF.

This chain uses TRBV10-1 with TRBJ2-3; D not certain. V was cut by 3 bases and J by 2 bases, with 6 bases left in between. The CDR3 length is 13 residues. Germline assignment: CDR1 WNHNN and CDR2 SYGVQD (reference sequence). The CDR3 loop is CASSEWSTDTQYF. CDR3 in DNA: TGCGCCAGCAGTGAATGGTCCACAGATACGCAGTATTTT.

The chain has TRBV19 and TRBJ2-7, with 7 nucleotides matching TRBD2. V shed 5 bases, J shed 4 bases, and the junction held 11 bases outside the gene matches. Germline V gene lookup returns CDR1 LNHDA and CDR2 SQIVND (reference sequence). This CDR3 has 15 amino acids. The chain's CDR3 is CASSLLAGTTYEQYF. In DNA, the CDR3 is TGTGCCAGTAGTTTGTTAGCGGGCACAACTTACGAGCAGTACTTC.

The chain couples TRBV5-1 to TRBJ2-1; 8 bases fit TRBD2. From germline, CDR1 is SGHRS and CDR2 YFSETQ. This CDR3 has 16 residues. V gave up 3 bases and J gave up 8 bases; unmatched junction bases: 13. In nucleotides, the CDR3 is TGCGCCAGCAGCTCCCTAGCGGGTTCTCCTGGGGATGAGCAGTTCTTC. Translation: CASSSLAGSPGDEQFF.

For this clonotype: Its ends do not fully match the called genes, so a read error is possible. The chain is built from TRBV5-1 and TRBJ2-5; 8 bases match TRBD1. The CDR3 has 15 amino acids. Germline V gives CDR1 SGHRS, CDR2 YFSETQ. CDR3 nucleotide sequence: TGCCCCAGCAGCGGAAAACAGGGGGTCGGGGAGACCCAGTACTTC. This translates into CPSSGKQGVGETQYF.

The chain employs TRBV12-3 or TRBV12-4 and TRBJ2-7; either TRBD1 or TRBD2 may fit D (6 bases each). This CDR3 comprises 15 residues. Trimming left V 6 bases short and J 2 bases short, with 17 bases between. CDR3 sequence: CASSLRGDGAYEQYF. Written as DNA, the CDR3 is TGTGCCAGCAGCCTAAGGGGGGACGGCGCCTACGAGCAGTACTTC.

This clonotype was recorded a few times. The chain recombines TRBV6-2 or TRBV6-3 with TRBJ2-3; no definite D call. The V end lost 1 base, the J end lost 6 bases, and 14 bases lay between the germline ends. In germline, CDR1 is MNHEY, CDR2 SVGEGT. There are 15 residues in the CDR3. CDR3 protein: CASSYFLQLIDTQYF. The CDR3 DNA follows: TGTGCCAGCAGTTACTTTTTGCAGTTGATCGATACGCAGTATTTT.

This clonotype was detected ten times or more. The chain links TRBV12-3 or TRBV12-4 to TRBJ2-5; D might be TRBD1 (6 bases). Trimming stripped 6 bases from V and 5 bases from J, with 16 bases between. This CDR3 comprises 14 residues. The CDR3 protein is CASSPRDTAETQYF. CDR3 sequence (DNA): TGTGCCAGCAGCCCTAGGGACACGGCTGAGACCCAGTACTTC.

This clonotype was detected only a few times. The chain couples TRBV3-1 to TRBJ2-1; 9 bases match TRBD2. The CDR3 spans 17 residues. V trimming: 0 bases; J trimming: 5 bases; junction bases outside the gene matches: 8. The germline CDR1 and CDR2 sequences are LGHDT and YNNKEL (reference sequence). CDR3 loop: CASSQDLRAGGDNEQFF. CDR3 sequence (DNA): TGTGCCAGCAGCCAAGATCTCCGTGCGGGAGGGGACAATGAGCAGTTCTTC.

The chain uses TRBV20-1 and TRBJ1-6; TRBD1 matches 8 bases. This CDR3 is 13 amino acids long. With 6 bases clipped from V and 7 bases from J, the junction kept 5 bases outside the gene matches. Germline CDR1 DFQATT, CDR2 SNEGSKA (reference sequence). The CDR3 nucleotides read TGCAGTGCAACGACAGGGGTCAATTCACCCCTCCACTTT. This gives the protein CSATTGVNSPLHF.

This clonotype was observed a few times. V is TRBV5-1 and J is TRBJ1-1; D possibly corresponds to TRBD1 (5 bases). Trimming took 5 bases from V and 3 from J, leaving 14 bases between them. CDR3 length equals 14 residues. CDR1 and CDR2 from the germline V gene are SGHRS and YFSETQ. The CDR3 nucleotides are TGCGCCAGCAGTTCGATCTTGGGGGACACTGAAGCTTTCTTT. Translation gives CASSSILGDTEAFF.

The J gene is TRBJ2-4, the V gene TRBV6-5; possible D gene TRBD2, 5 bases. Looked up from germline, CDR1 is MNHEY and CDR2 is SVGAGI. Trimming removed 2 bases at V and 2 bases at J, with 10 bases between. CDR3 length: 15 residues. The CDR3 nucleotides read TGTGCCAGCAGTTACGTGGAGGTAACCAAAAACATTCAGTACTTC. Translation: CASSYVEVTKNIQYF.

This clonotype has ten or more counts. CDR3 in DNA: TGTGCCACCAGTTCCCCTGGGACTAGCGCGAACAATGAGCAGTTCTTC. Amino acid sequence: CATSSPGTSANNEQFF. The chain couples TRBV24-1 to TRBJ2-1, with 10 bases that match TRBD2. The V gene end was trimmed by 6 bases and the J gene end by 5 bases; junction bases not matched to a gene: 9. CDR1 and CDR2 (germline): KGHDR, SFDVKD. The CDR3 contains 16 residues.

The chain combines TRBV20-1 with TRBJ2-7; the match to TRBD2 covers 13 bases. The CDR3 covers 16 residues. Per germline, CDR1 DFQATT and CDR2 SNEGSKA (reference sequence). Trimming took 0 bases from V and 5 from J; bases not matched to a gene: 7. This chain's CDR3 is CSARDPRTSGSHEQYF. The CDR3, as DNA: TGCAGTGCTAGAGATCCTCGGACTAGCGGGAGCCACGAGCAGTACTTC.

This clonotype has only a few counts. This sequence joins TRBV5-1 and TRBJ2-3; 9 nucleotides align to TRBD1. Germline V gene lookup returns CDR1 SGHRS and CDR2 YFSETQ. The V gene end was trimmed by 4 bases and the J gene end by 2 bases; junction bases not matched to a gene: 8. The CDR3 is 16 residues long. DNA for the CDR3: TGCGCCAGCAGCGAAACAGGGGGCAGAAACACAGATACGCAGTATTTT. Its protein product is CASSETGGRNTDTQYF.

This clonotype came up a few times. V is TRBV4-3 and J is TRBJ2-6; D is uncertain. Deletions cut 0 bases from V and 4 bases from J, with 10 bases between. Per the germline V gene, CDR1 is LGHNA and CDR2 is YSLEER. The CDR3 runs 16 residues. The CDR3 sequence is CASSQDWGFGANVLTF. The CDR3 bases are TGCGCCAGCAGCCAAGACTGGGGATTCGGGGCCAACGTCCTGACTTTC.

This clonotype was found a few times. V usage is TRBV18 and J usage is TRBJ2-1; D is perhaps TRBD2 (5 bases). V lost 5 bases, J lost 8 bases, and 13 bases lay in between. The CDR3 is 13 amino acids. CDR1 is KGHSH, CDR2 LQKENI, per germline. Here the CDR3 reads CASSSLAVDEQFF. CDR3 DNA: TGTGCCAGCTCATCTCTAGCAGTGGATGAGCAGTTCTTC.

This clonotype was observed a handful of times. The chain combines TRBV5-1 with TRBJ2-2; TRBD1 might be the D (5 bases). There are 15 residues in the CDR3. Germline assignment: CDR1 SGHRS and CDR2 YFSETQ. Between the trimmed V and J ends, which lost 7 bases and 2 bases, there was a span of 15 bases. In DNA form, the CDR3 reads TGCGCCAGCGCGTTCCCGACAGTCAACACCGGGGAGCTGTTTTTT. This translates into CASAFPTVNTGELFF.

V is TRBV27 and J is TRBJ2-1; D is uncertain. The CDR3 contains 13 residues. Looked up from germline, CDR1 is MNHEY and CDR2 is SMNVEV (reference sequence). Between the trimmed V and J ends, which lost 5 bases and 10 bases, there was a span of 15 bases. CDR3 in DNA: TGTGCCAGCAGTCCTAATACCTGGGCGGAGCAGTTCTTC. Residues: CASSPNTWAEQFF.